This is a list of T cell receptor beta chains from one sample in a study of T cells in Graves' hyperthyroidism and ophthalmopathy. TCRdb itself ran the multiplex PCR reads through MiXCR, one entry per CDR3 protein. In the table there are 640,000 or so distinct CDR3 sequences, approximately 14% of which are singletons. Specimen: blood. These receptors all come from a young woman with Graves' ophthalmopathy. The CDR3 runs from the conserved cysteine through the conserved F or W. The order of the fields is V gene, CDR3 length, D gene, clone size, J gene, CDR3 protein, CDR3 DNA. D genes are given only for firm matches. Clone sizes are given selectively: once, few, many, or a class where the clone is expanded.

V: TRBV27
length: 18
D: NA
size: many
J: TRBJ1-5
CDR3: CASSPTAGGSGWNQPQHF
DNA: TGTGCCAGCAGTCCCACAGCCGGGGGGAGCGGGTGGAACCAGCCCCAGCATTTT

V: TRBV7-9
length: 17
D: TRBD2
size: many
J: TRBJ2-1
CDR3: CASSSPGGSGRSNEQFF
DNA: TGTGCCAGCAGCTCCCCAGGGGGTAGCGGGAGATCCAATGAGCAGTTCTTC

V: TRBV28
length: 13
D: TRBD1
size: many
J: TRBJ1-1
CDR3: CASSYRGLTEAFF
DNA: TGTGCCAGCAGTTACAGGGGGCTAACTGAAGCTTTCTTT

V: TRBV9
length: 15
D: TRBD2
size: NA
J: TRBJ2-1
CDR3: CASSATSGRGHEQFF
DNA: TGTGCCAGCAGCGCCACTAGCGGGAGGGGGCATGAGCAGTTCTTC

V: TRBV11-2
length: 14
D: TRBD1
size: NA
J: TRBJ1-2
CDR3: CASSLRRDSYGYTF
DNA: TGTGCCAGCAGCTTACGCCGGGACAGTTATGGCTACACCTTC

V: TRBV6-2/TRBV6-3
length: 13
D: NA
size: many
J: TRBJ1-5
CDR3: CASRFTGDQPQHF
DNA: TGTGCCAGCAGGTTCACAGGCGATCAGCCCCAGCATTTT

V: TRBV20-1
length: 15
D: TRBD2
size: many
J: TRBJ2-1
CDR3: CSASSPAGAADEQFF
DNA: TGCAGTGCTAGCTCCCCAGCGGGAGCGGCCGATGAGCAGTTCTTC

V: TRBV28
length: 14
D: TRBD1
size: NA
J: TRBJ2-7
CDR3: CASTPGTAYNEQYF
DNA: TGTGCCAGCACCCCGGGGACAGCTTACAATGAGCAGTACTTC

V: TRBV7-9
length: 12
D: NA
size: many
J: TRBJ2-1
CDR3: CASSGWGRGQFF
DNA: TGTGCCAGCAGCGGGTGGGGGAGAGGGCAGTTCTTC

V: TRBV2
length: 15
D: TRBD2
size: many
J: TRBJ2-1
CDR3: CASIPGLAGHNEQFF
DNA: TGTGCCAGCATTCCCGGACTAGCGGGACACAATGAGCAGTTCTTC

V: TRBV28
length: 16
D: NA
size: NA
J: TRBJ2-7
CDR3: CASSPVLMATGNEQYF
DNA: TGTGCCAGCAGTCCCGTTCTGATGGCTACCGGGAACGAGCAGTACTTC

V: TRBV7-8
length: 11
D: NA
size: many
J: TRBJ2-7
CDR3: CASNNIYEQYF
DNA: TGTGCCAGCAACAATATCTACGAGCAGTACTTC

V: TRBV30
length: 10
D: NA
size: many
J: TRBJ1-4
CDR3: CAWSDEKLFF
DNA: TGTGCCTGGAGTGATGAAAAACTGTTTTTT

V: TRBV20-1
length: 15
D: NA
size: many
J: TRBJ2-1
CDR3: CSARDLRAPYNEQFF
DNA: TGCAGTGCTAGAGATCTGCGGGCCCCCTACAATGAGCAGTTCTTC

V: TRBV29-1
length: 12
D: NA
size: NA
J: TRBJ2-2
CDR3: CSVTRAYGELFF
DNA: TGCAGCGTCACGAGGGCATACGGGGAGCTGTTTTTT

V: TRBV7-2
length: 18
D: NA
size: many
J: TRBJ2-3
CDR3: CASARRGRAGGSTDTQYF
DNA: TGTGCCAGCGCACGAAGGGGAAGGGCTGGGGGCAGCACAGATACGCAGTATTTT

V: TRBV30
length: 12
D: NA
size: many
J: TRBJ2-1
CDR3: CAWTRGFDEQFF
DNA: TGTGCCTGGACTAGGGGATTTGATGAGCAGTTCTTC

V: TRBV18
length: 13
D: NA
size: many
J: TRBJ2-7
CDR3: CASSRDEAYEQYF
DNA: TGTGCCAGCTCCCGGGACGAGGCCTACGAGCAGTACTTC

V: TRBV5-1
length: 16
D: NA
size: NA
J: TRBJ2-1
CDR3: CASSLDTGFSYNEQFF
DNA: TGCGCCAGCAGCTTGGACACAGGGTTCTCCTACAATGAGCAGTTCTTC

V: TRBV5-5
length: 15
D: NA
size: many
J: TRBJ2-7
CDR3: CASSLANRATYEQYF
DNA: TGTGCCAGCAGCTTGGCCAACAGGGCTACCTACGAGCAGTACTTC

V: TRBV4-2
length: 16
D: NA
size: NA
J: TRBJ2-1
CDR3: CASTGRGRGSYNEQFF
DNA: TGTGCCAGCACCGGACGAGGCCGTGGGTCCTACAATGAGCAGTTCTTC

V: TRBV7-6
length: 18
D: TRBD1
size: NA
J: TRBJ2-1
CDR3: CASSIPGQGILSYNEQFF
DNA: TGTGCCAGCAGCATCCCGGGACAGGGGATACTCTCCTACAATGAGCAGTTCTTC

V: TRBV2
length: 14
D: TRBD1
size: many
J: TRBJ1-5
CDR3: CASSQDRGNQPQHF
DNA: TGTGCCAGCAGTCAAGACAGGGGTAATCAGCCCCAGCATTTT

V: TRBV27
length: 15
D: TRBD2
size: many
J: TRBJ2-1
CDR3: CASLTVAGPYNEQFF
DNA: TGTGCCAGTCTAACAGTAGCGGGACCCTACAATGAGCAGTTCTTC

V: TRBV20-1
length: 14
D: TRBD2
size: NA
J: TRBJ2-1
CDR3: CSAERLAGPNEQFF
DNA: TGCAGTGCGGAGAGACTAGCGGGACCCAATGAGCAGTTCTTC

V: TRBV29-1
length: 11
D: TRBD1
size: NA
J: TRBJ1-2
CDR3: CSVGQGGGYTF
DNA: TGCAGCGTTGGACAGGGAGGTGGCTACACCTTC

V: TRBV28
length: 15
D: NA
size: many
J: TRBJ1-1
CDR3: CASRGVGGGPLEAFF
DNA: TGTGCCAGCAGGGGGGTGGGGGGGGGGCCCTTGGAAGCTTTCTTT

V: TRBV4-2
length: 16
D: TRBD2
size: many
J: TRBJ2-7
CDR3: CASSQEVTLAAYEQYF
DNA: TGTGCCAGCAGCCAAGAAGTAACACTAGCGGCTTACGAGCAGTACTTC

V: TRBV7-9
length: 14
D: NA
size: many
J: TRBJ2-5
CDR3: CASSQAREAETQYF
DNA: TGTGCCAGCAGTCAAGCTAGGGAGGCAGAGACCCAGTACTTC

V: TRBV20-1
length: 11
D: NA
size: NA
J: TRBJ2-7
CDR3: CSAPHSWEQYF
DNA: TGCAGTGCTCCTCACTCCTGGGAGCAGTACTTC

V: TRBV7-9
length: 14
D: TRBD1
size: many
J: TRBJ2-3
CDR3: CASSLVTGPDTQYF
DNA: TGTGCCAGCAGCTTAGTGACAGGGCCAGATACGCAGTATTTT

V: TRBV4-1
length: 18
D: NA
size: NA
J: TRBJ2-2
CDR3: CASSLPPPGTPNTGELFF
DNA: TGCGCCAGCAGCCTCCCCCCTCCCGGGACACCTAACACCGGGGAGCTGTTTTTT

V: TRBV28
length: 17
D: NA
size: NA
J: TRBJ2-6
CDR3: CASSAEGAISGANVLTF
DNA: TGTGCCAGCAGTGCCGAAGGGGCCATCTCTGGGGCCAACGTCCTGACTTTC

V: TRBV10-3
length: 14
D: NA
size: few
J: TRBJ2-2
CDR3: CAAHRTSNTGELFF
DNA: TGTGCCGCTCACAGGACATCGAACACCGGGGAGCTGTTTTTT

V: TRBV27
length: 11
D: NA
size: many
J: TRBJ2-3
CDR3: CASEKLDTQYF
DNA: TGTGCCAGCGAAAAACTCGATACGCAGTATTTT